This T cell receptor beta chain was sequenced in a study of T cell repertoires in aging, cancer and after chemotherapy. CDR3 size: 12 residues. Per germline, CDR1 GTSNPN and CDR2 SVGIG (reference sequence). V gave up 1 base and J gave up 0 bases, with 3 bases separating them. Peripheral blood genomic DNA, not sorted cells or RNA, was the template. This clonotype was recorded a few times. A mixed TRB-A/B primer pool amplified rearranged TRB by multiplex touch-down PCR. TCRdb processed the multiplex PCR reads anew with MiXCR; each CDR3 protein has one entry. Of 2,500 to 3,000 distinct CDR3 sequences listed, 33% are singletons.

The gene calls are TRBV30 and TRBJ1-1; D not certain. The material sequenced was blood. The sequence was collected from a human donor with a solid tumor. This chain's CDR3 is CAWSEVNTEAFF. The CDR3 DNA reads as TGTGCCTGGAGTGAAGTGAACACTGAAGCTTTCTTT.